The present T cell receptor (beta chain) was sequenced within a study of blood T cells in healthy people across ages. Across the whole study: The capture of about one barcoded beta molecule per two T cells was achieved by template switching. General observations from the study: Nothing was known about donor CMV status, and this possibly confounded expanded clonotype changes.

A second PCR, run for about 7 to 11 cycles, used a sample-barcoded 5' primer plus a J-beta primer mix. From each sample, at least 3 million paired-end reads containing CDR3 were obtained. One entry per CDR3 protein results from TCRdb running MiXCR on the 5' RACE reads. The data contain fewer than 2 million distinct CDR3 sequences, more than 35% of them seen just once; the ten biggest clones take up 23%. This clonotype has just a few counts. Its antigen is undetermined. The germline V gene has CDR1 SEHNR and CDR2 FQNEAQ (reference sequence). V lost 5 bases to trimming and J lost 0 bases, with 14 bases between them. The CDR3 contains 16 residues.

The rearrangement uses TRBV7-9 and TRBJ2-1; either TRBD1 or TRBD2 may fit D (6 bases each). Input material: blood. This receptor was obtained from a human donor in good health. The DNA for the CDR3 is TGTGCCAGCAGCACGCAAAAGGGGGGCTCCTACAATGAGCAGTTCTTC. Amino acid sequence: CASSTQKGGSYNEQFF. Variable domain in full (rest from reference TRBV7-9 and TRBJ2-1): DTGVSQNPRHKITKRGQNVTFRCDPISEHNRLYWYRQTLGQGPEFLTYFQNEAQLEKSRLLSDRFSAERPKGSFSTLEIQRTEQGDSAMYLCASSTQKGGSYNEQFFGPGTRLTVL.